The T cell receptor beta chain under discussion was sequenced for a study of CD4+ T cells in melanoma. There are 15 residues in the CDR3. CDR1 MNHGY and CDR2 SVAAGI come from the germline V gene. The V segment lost 5 bases and the J segment 0 bases; nucleotides outside the gene matches: 3. Study observations and caveats: Reportedly, melanoma neoantigen-specific CD4+ T cells showed varied differentiation states. A reported correlation linked neoantigen-specific CD4+ T cells to CD8+, macrophage and B cell function.

Produced via immunoSEQ multiplex PCR; TCRdb's table is partial and in-frame only. The sample shows about 21,000 clones, around 80% of them seen only once. On this clone itself: Its antigen is currently unknown.

The chain has TRBV6-9 and TRBJ2-2, with TRBD2 matching 7 bases. This receptor was identified in a human donor with melanoma. Written as DNA, the CDR3 is TGTGCCAGCAGTCTCGGGACTACGAACACCGGGGAGCTGTTTTTT. This gives the protein CASSLGTTNTGELFF.